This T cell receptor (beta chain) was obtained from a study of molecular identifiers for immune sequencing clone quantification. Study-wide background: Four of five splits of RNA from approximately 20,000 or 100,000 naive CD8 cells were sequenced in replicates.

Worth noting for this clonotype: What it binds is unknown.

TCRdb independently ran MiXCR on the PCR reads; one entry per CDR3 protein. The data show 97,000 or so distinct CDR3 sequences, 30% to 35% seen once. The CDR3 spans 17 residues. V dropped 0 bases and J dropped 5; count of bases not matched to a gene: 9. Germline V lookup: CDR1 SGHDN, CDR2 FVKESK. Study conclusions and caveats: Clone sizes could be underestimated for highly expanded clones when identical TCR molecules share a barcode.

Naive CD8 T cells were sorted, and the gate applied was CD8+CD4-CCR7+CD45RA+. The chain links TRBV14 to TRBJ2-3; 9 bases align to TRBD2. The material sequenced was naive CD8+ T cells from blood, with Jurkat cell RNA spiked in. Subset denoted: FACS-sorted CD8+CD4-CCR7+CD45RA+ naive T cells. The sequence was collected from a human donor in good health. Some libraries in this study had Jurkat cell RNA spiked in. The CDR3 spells CASSQDTPAGGLDTQYF. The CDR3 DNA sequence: TGTGCCAGCAGCCAAGATACCCCAGCGGGAGGCTTAGATACGCAGTATTTT.